These T cell receptor beta chains were read from a single sample in a study of cytomegalovirus exposure and HLA in healthy donors. The data were produced by immunoSEQ multiplex PCR, yet TCRdb's version contains in-frame clones alone and is incomplete. The top ten clones hold about 0.69% of a sample with under 200,000 clones, 76% of them seen once. Sequencing input: PBMCs. The receptor source for this set is a female donor in good health and CMV-seronegative. Both conserved end residues are part of each CDR3. Each record gives: V gene, clone size, J gene, D gene, CDR3 protein, CDR3 DNA. The D gene is left open where the match is weak. Clone size is stated in some rows and not others, as once, few, many or a class when expanded.

v_call: TRBV25-1
clone_size: .
j_call: TRBJ1-1
d_call: TRBD1
cdr3_aa: CASRDSAKSTEAFF
cdr3_nt: TGTGCCAGCCGGGACAGCGCAAAATCCACTGAAGCTTTCTTT

v_call: TRBV27
clone_size: few
j_call: TRBJ2-3
d_call: .
cdr3_aa: CASTNARRGKDTQYF
cdr3_nt: TGTGCCAGCACCAACGCAAGAAGGGGGAAAGATACGCAGTATTTT

v_call: TRBV18
clone_size: once
j_call: TRBJ1-1
d_call: .
cdr3_aa: CASSPGSGSEAFF
cdr3_nt: TGTGCCAGCTCACCAGGGTCCGGGTCTGAAGCTTTCTTT

v_call: TRBV7-2
clone_size: .
j_call: TRBJ1-1
d_call: .
cdr3_aa: CASRPGVGTEAFF
cdr3_nt: TGTGCCAGCAGGCCGGGGGTGGGCACTGAAGCTTTCTTT

v_call: TRBV5-6
clone_size: .
j_call: TRBJ1-6
d_call: TRBD1
cdr3_aa: CASSVRTGSYSPLHF
cdr3_nt: TGTGCCAGCAGCGTAAGGACAGGGTCGTACTCACCCCTCCACTTT

v_call: TRBV7-3
clone_size: .
j_call: TRBJ2-7
d_call: .
cdr3_aa: CASSAAQGPYEQYF
cdr3_nt: TGTGCCAGCAGCGCAGCCCAGGGGCCCTACGAGCAGTACTTC

v_call: TRBV6-6
clone_size: .
j_call: TRBJ2-5
d_call: TRBD2
cdr3_aa: CAGKAGGSAETQYF
cdr3_nt: TGTGCCGGAAAAGCGGGAGGGAGTGCAGAGACCCAGTACTTC

v_call: TRBV2
clone_size: .
j_call: TRBJ2-1
d_call: TRBD1
cdr3_aa: CASSGYRGISVNYEQFF
cdr3_nt: TGTGCCAGCAGTGGGTACAGGGGTATATCGGTGAACTATGAGCAGTTCTTC

v_call: TRBV4-2
clone_size: .
j_call: TRBJ2-7
d_call: TRBD2
cdr3_aa: CASSPGLAGGNSLGEQYF
cdr3_nt: TGTGCCAGCAGCCCGGGACTAGCGGGAGGAAACTCTCTGGGCGAGCAGTACTTC

v_call: TRBV7-9
clone_size: .
j_call: TRBJ1-1
d_call: TRBD1
cdr3_aa: CASRIEGQGRTEAFF
cdr3_nt: TGTGCCAGCAGGATTGAAGGACAGGGGCGGACTGAAGCTTTCTTT

v_call: TRBV18
clone_size: .
j_call: TRBJ1-1
d_call: TRBD1
cdr3_aa: CASSPGTGGLYNAEAFF
cdr3_nt: TGTGCCAGCTCACCGGGTACAGGGGGATTATACAACGCTGAAGCTTTCTTT

v_call: TRBV4-2
clone_size: .
j_call: TRBJ1-2
d_call: TRBD1
cdr3_aa: CASSHAIYRGGYTF
cdr3_nt: TGTGCCAGCAGCCACGCTATCTACAGGGGCGGCTACACCTTC

v_call: TRBV14
clone_size: .
j_call: TRBJ2-3
d_call: .
cdr3_aa: CASRRSGLSTDTQYF
cdr3_nt: TGTGCCAGCAGGAGATCCGGACTAAGCACAGATACGCAGTATTTT

v_call: TRBV30
clone_size: .
j_call: TRBJ2-7
d_call: .
cdr3_aa: CAWSPLPDSFHHLRQNEQYF
cdr3_nt: TGTGCCTGGAGTCCCCTCCCCGACTCCTTTCATCACCTACGCCAAAACGAGCAGTACTTC

v_call: TRBV19
clone_size: .
j_call: TRBJ2-1
d_call: TRBD2
cdr3_aa: CASSSVAGVSEQFF
cdr3_nt: TGTGCCAGTAGTTCAGTAGCGGGAGTTAGTGAGCAGTTCTTC

v_call: TRBV19
clone_size: .
j_call: TRBJ2-3
d_call: TRBD1
cdr3_aa: CASRQTGVPTDTQYF
cdr3_nt: TGTGCCAGTAGACAGACAGGGGTTCCCACAGATACGCAGTATTTT

v_call: TRBV7-9
clone_size: .
j_call: TRBJ2-7
d_call: TRBD1
cdr3_aa: CASSSGQNEQYF
cdr3_nt: TGTGCCAGCAGCTCGGGACAGAACGAGCAGTACTTC

v_call: TRBV10-1
clone_size: .
j_call: TRBJ1-1
d_call: .
cdr3_aa: CASSELGRKLSTDNTEAFF
cdr3_nt: TGCGCCAGCAGCGAGTTAGGGAGAAAACTGTCTACAGATAACACTGAAGCTTTCTTT

v_call: TRBV6-6
clone_size: .
j_call: TRBJ2-7
d_call: TRBD2
cdr3_aa: CASSLNGGGPYEQYF
cdr3_nt: TGTGCCAGCAGTCTGAACGGCGGGGGGCCCTACGAGCAGTACTTC

v_call: TRBV5-4
clone_size: once
j_call: TRBJ2-1
d_call: .
cdr3_aa: CASSSYNEQFF
cdr3_nt: TGTGCCAGCAGCTCGTACAATGAGCAGTTCTTC

v_call: TRBV7-3
clone_size: .
j_call: TRBJ2-3
d_call: TRBD1
cdr3_aa: CASSSGQVFGDTQYF
cdr3_nt: TGTGCCAGCAGCTCGGGACAGGTTTTCGGAGATACGCAGTATTTT

v_call: TRBV7-6
clone_size: .
j_call: TRBJ2-7
d_call: TRBD1
cdr3_aa: CASSLAGTVSYEQYF
cdr3_nt: TGTGCCAGCAGCTTAGCCGGGACAGTCTCCTACGAGCAGTACTTC

v_call: TRBV28
clone_size: .
j_call: TRBJ2-7
d_call: .
cdr3_aa: CASSFYAGFYEQYF
cdr3_nt: TGTGCCAGCAGTTTCTATGCGGGGTTCTACGAGCAGTACTTC

v_call: TRBV7-8
clone_size: .
j_call: TRBJ2-7
d_call: TRBD2
cdr3_aa: CASSKTSGSYEQYF
cdr3_nt: TGTGCCAGCAGCAAGACTAGCGGGTCTTACGAGCAGTACTTC

v_call: TRBV2
clone_size: .
j_call: TRBJ2-7
d_call: .
cdr3_aa: CASSPGDTASYEQYF
cdr3_nt: TGTGCCAGCTCCCCCGGGGACACCGCCTCCTACGAGCAGTACTTC

v_call: TRBV18
clone_size: few
j_call: TRBJ1-1
d_call: TRBD1
cdr3_aa: CASSPGTGASRTEAFF
cdr3_nt: TGTGCCAGCTCACCTGGGACAGGGGCGTCGCGCACTGAAGCTTTCTTT

v_call: TRBV6-4
clone_size: .
j_call: TRBJ2-5
d_call: TRBD2
cdr3_aa: CASSRGGLKETQYF
cdr3_nt: TGTGCCAGCTCCCGGGGGGGGCTAAAAGAGACCCAGTACTTC

v_call: TRBV9
clone_size: .
j_call: TRBJ2-1
d_call: TRBD2
cdr3_aa: CASSVGLAGGNEQFF
cdr3_nt: TGTGCCAGCAGCGTAGGCCTAGCGGGAGGAAATGAGCAGTTCTTC

v_call: TRBV5-4
clone_size: few
j_call: TRBJ2-2
d_call: .
cdr3_aa: CASSLGQGGNTGELFF
cdr3_nt: TGTGCCAGCAGCTTGGGTCAGGGGGGGAACACCGGGGAGCTGTTTTTT

v_call: TRBV7-2
clone_size: .
j_call: TRBJ2-5
d_call: TRBD1
cdr3_aa: CASSLVGTGGETQYF
cdr3_nt: TGTGCCAGCAGCTTAGTCGGGACAGGGGGGGAGACCCAGTACTTC

v_call: TRBV6-6
clone_size: .
j_call: TRBJ2-7
d_call: TRBD1
cdr3_aa: CASRSGQGYEQYF
cdr3_nt: TGTGCCAGCAGATCGGGACAGGGCTACGAGCAGTACTTC

v_call: TRBV6-6
clone_size: .
j_call: TRBJ2-7
d_call: TRBD2
cdr3_aa: CASRQLAGGILGQYF
cdr3_nt: TGTGCCAGCAGGCAGCTAGCGGGAGGGATTCTTGGGCAGTACTTC

v_call: TRBV2
clone_size: .
j_call: TRBJ2-7
d_call: TRBD1
cdr3_aa: CASTPRTGNEQYF
cdr3_nt: TGTGCCAGCACCCCTAGGACAGGGAACGAGCAGTACTTC

v_call: TRBV11-2
clone_size: .
j_call: TRBJ2-1
d_call: TRBD2
cdr3_aa: CASSSTSGPYNEQFF
cdr3_nt: TGTGCCAGCAGCTCGACTAGCGGGCCTTACAATGAGCAGTTCTTC

v_call: TRBV15
clone_size: .
j_call: TRBJ1-2
d_call: .
cdr3_aa: CATSRNSGGGYTF
cdr3_nt: TGTGCCACCAGCAGGAATTCGGGGGGCGGCTACACCTTC

v_call: TRBV7-2
clone_size: .
j_call: TRBJ2-2
d_call: .
cdr3_aa: CASSLERAQTRSGELFF
cdr3_nt: TGTGCCAGCAGCTTAGAGCGGGCTCAGACAAGATCCGGGGAGCTGTTTTTT

v_call: TRBV2
clone_size: .
j_call: TRBJ1-2
d_call: TRBD1
cdr3_aa: CASSVVKGAGYTF
cdr3_nt: TGTGCCAGCAGTGTAGTAAAGGGGGCAGGCTACACCTTC

v_call: TRBV5-1
clone_size: .
j_call: TRBJ2-1
d_call: TRBD2
cdr3_aa: CASSLLSGGARNEQFF
cdr3_nt: TGCGCCAGCAGCTTGCTTAGCGGGGGGGCTAGGAATGAGCAGTTCTTC

v_call: TRBV30
clone_size: few
j_call: TRBJ2-2
d_call: TRBD1
cdr3_aa: CAWRRQGRTGELFF
cdr3_nt: TGTGCCTGGAGGCGACAGGGACGCACCGGGGAGCTGTTTTTT

v_call: TRBV4-1
clone_size: .
j_call: TRBJ1-2
d_call: .
cdr3_aa: CASSLTLDSSYGYTF
cdr3_nt: TGCGCCAGCAGCCTTACCTTGGACAGTTCCTATGGCTACACCTTC

v_call: TRBV5-4
clone_size: .
j_call: TRBJ2-1
d_call: TRBD2
cdr3_aa: CAIPHDKRETEQFF
cdr3_nt: TGTGCCATCCCCCACGATAAGCGGGAGACTGAGCAGTTCTTC

v_call: TRBV19
clone_size: .
j_call: TRBJ1-6
d_call: .
cdr3_aa: CASSIAREILHF
cdr3_nt: TGTGCCAGTAGTATAGCTCGGGAGATCCTCCACTTT

v_call: TRBV5-6
clone_size: .
j_call: TRBJ1-6
d_call: TRBD1
cdr3_aa: CASSLDRGGSPLHF
cdr3_nt: TGTGCCAGCAGCTTGGACAGGGGAGGCTCACCCCTCCACTTT

v_call: TRBV18
clone_size: .
j_call: TRBJ1-1
d_call: .
cdr3_aa: CASSPDMGQKGTEAFF
cdr3_nt: TGTGCCAGCTCACCCGACATGGGGCAGAAAGGAACTGAAGCTTTCTTT

v_call: TRBV7-9
clone_size: .
j_call: TRBJ1-2
d_call: TRBD1
cdr3_aa: CASSSFWSQGALDGYTF
cdr3_nt: TGTGCCAGCAGCTCGTTCTGGTCTCAGGGGGCCTTGGATGGCTACACCTTC

v_call: TRBV7-6
clone_size: .
j_call: TRBJ2-3
d_call: TRBD2
cdr3_aa: CASSPFGLAGGTDTQYF
cdr3_nt: TGTGCCAGCAGCCCCTTCGGTCTAGCGGGGGGCACAGATACGCAGTATTTT

v_call: TRBV29-1
clone_size: .
j_call: TRBJ2-1
d_call: .
cdr3_aa: CSVYDNALLGSSYNEQFF
cdr3_nt: TGCAGCGTTTACGATAACGCTCTACTAGGAAGCTCCTACAATGAGCAGTTCTTC

v_call: TRBV19
clone_size: .
j_call: TRBJ1-4
d_call: .
cdr3_aa: CASGSRQATNEKLFF
cdr3_nt: TGTGCCAGTGGATCCCGACAGGCAACTAATGAAAAACTGTTTTTT